Below are 16 T cell receptor beta chains sequenced from a single sample in a study of blood T cell repertoires in COVID-19. Libraries were prepared by immunoSEQ multiplex PCR; TCRdb keeps only in-frame clonotypes and omits some of them. The table has some 300,000 clones, roughly nine tenths seen once. The specimen sequenced was PBMCs or T cells enriched from blood (not recorded which). All receptors derive from a woman between 50 and 59 years old who had been exposed to COVID-19.

The V gene is TRBV15, the J gene TRBJ1-2; TRBD1 aligns across 8 bases. The CDR3 is made up of 16 amino acids. Germline values: CDR1 LNHNV, CDR2 YYDKDF (reference sequence). Unmatched junction bases numbered 13, after V lost 5 bases and J lost 5 bases. Here the CDR3 reads CATSGPEDRVGYGYTF. The CDR3 DNA reads as TGTGCCACCAGCGGACCGGAGGACAGGGTTGGGTATGGCTACACCTTC.

The chain joins TRBV5-5 to TRBJ1-2; no clear D gene. V was trimmed by 2 bases and J by 0 bases, leaving 14 bases between them. The CDR3 is 16 residues long. Germline V CDR1 and CDR2: SGHKS, YYEKEE (reference sequence). CDR3 region: CASSFPLGDPNYGYTF. DNA for the CDR3: TGTGCCAGCAGCTTCCCCTTAGGAGATCCTAACTATGGCTACACCTTC.

This clone showed up just once. The chain couples TRBV4-1 to TRBJ2-3; TRBD1 might be the D (6 bases). The V end lost 7 bases, the J end lost 5 bases, and 13 bases lay between the germline ends. Per the germline V gene, CDR1 is MGHRA and CDR2 is YSYEKL. The CDR3 totals 13 residues. In DNA, the CDR3 is TGCGCCAGCAACTACCAGGGGCAAGATACGCAGTATTTT. As protein: CASNYQGQDTQYF.

The V call is TRBV11-2, the J call TRBJ1-6; a possible D gene is TRBD1 (6 bases). CDR1 is SGHAT, CDR2 FQNNGV, per germline. The V end lost 5 bases, the J end lost 0 bases, and 11 bases lay between the germline ends. The CDR3 covers 16 residues. CDR3 nucleotides: TGTGCCAGCAGCAACAGGGCCGACTCCTATAATTCACCCCTCCACTTT. Residues: CASSNRADSYNSPLHF.

This clone was detected only once. This chain joins TRBV2 and TRBJ1-4; no reliable D call. CDR1 SNHLY and CDR2 FYNNEI come from the germline V gene. CDR3 length: 14 amino acids. V lost 6 bases, J lost 4 bases, and 12 bases lay in between. CDR3 coding DNA: TGTGCCAGCAGGGGTGGACGGGATAATGAAAAACTGTTTTTT. Its translation: CASRGGRDNEKLFF. The full variable domain, in which reference TRBV2 and TRBJ1-4 provide the parts outside the CDR3, is EPEVTQTPSHQVTQMGQEVILRCVPISNHLYFYWYRQILGQKVEFLVSFYNNEISEKSEIFDDQFSVERPDGSNFTLKIRSTKLEDSAMYFCASRGGRDNEKLFFGSGTQLSVL.

The V call is TRBV5-1, the J call TRBJ2-3, with D maybe TRBD2 (6 bases). There are 15 residues in the CDR3. Germline lookup yields CDR1 SGHRS and CDR2 YFSETQ. The V end lost 2 bases, the J end lost 4 bases, and 14 bases lay between the germline ends. CDR3 in amino acids: CASSLGTSTADTQYF. As DNA, the CDR3 is TGCGCCAGCAGCTTAGGTACTAGCACCGCAGATACGCAGTATTTT.

The chain joins TRBV29-1 to TRBJ2-5; no clear D. Germline V CDR1 and CDR2: SQVTM, ANQGSEA. The CDR3 runs 11 residues. V shed 6 bases and J shed 4 bases, with 9 bases lying between them. This CDR3 is CSVRFGETQYF. The CDR3 DNA sequence: TGCAGCGTCCGGTTCGGAGAGACCCAGTACTTC.

J is TRBJ1-2 and V is TRBV30; no reliable D call. Germline V lookup: CDR1 GTSNPN, CDR2 SVGIG (reference sequence). The ends were cut back, 1 base at V and 3 bases at J, with 12 bases in the middle. The CDR3 contains 14 residues. DNA of the CDR3: TGTGCCTGGAGTGCCTTAACAGTGGACTATGGCTACACCTTC. Protein product: CAWSALTVDYGYTF. The entire variable domain, with the rest obtained from reference TRBV30 and TRBJ1-2, is as follows: SQTIHQWPATLVQPVGSPLSLECTVEGTSNPNLYWYRQAAGRGLQLLFYSVGIGQISSEVPQNLSASRPQDRQFILSSKKLLLSDSGFYLCAWSALTVDYGYTFGSGTRLTVV.

V and J are TRBV5-6 and TRBJ2-5; 7 bases agree with TRBD2. CDR3 length: 13 amino acids. The V and J ends lost 1 base and 5 bases, in that order; junction bases with no gene match: 2. CDR1 and CDR2 (germline): SGHDT, YYEEEE. The CDR3 sequence is CASSLRGGETQYF. The CDR3 DNA reads as TGTGCCAGCAGCTTGAGGGGAGGGGAGACCCAGTACTTC. Supplemented by reference TRBV5-6 and TRBJ2-5, the full variable domain reads DAGVTQSPTHLIKTRGQQVTLRCSPKSGHDTVSWYQQALGQGPQFIFQYYEEEERQRGNFPDRFSGHQFPNYSSELNVNALLLGDSALYLCASSLRGGETQYFGPGTRLLVL.

The chain links TRBV4-1 to TRBJ2-3; perhaps TRBD2 as D (6 bases). The CDR3 sequence is 20 residues long. V shed 1 base and J shed 5 bases, with 28 bases lying between them. Germline loops: CDR1 MGHRA, CDR2 YSYEKL. The CDR3 here is CASSQVSGAGLGKAKDTQYF. The CDR3 region has the DNA TGCGCCAGCAGCCAAGTTTCCGGAGCGGGCTTAGGGAAGGCTAAAGATACGCAGTATTTT.

This chain connects TRBV27 to TRBJ2-7; 8 positions match TRBD1. The CDR3 is 14 residues long. The V segment lost 8 bases and the J segment 2 bases; nucleotides outside the gene matches: 8. CDR1 and CDR2 from the germline V gene are MNHEY and SMNVEV (reference sequence). The DNA for the CDR3 is TGTGCCAGCCTGAGACGACAGGGGACCTACGAGCAGTACTTC. Amino acid sequence: CASLRRQGTYEQYF.

V is TRBV14 and J is TRBJ2-5; D may be TRBD1 (6 bases). CDR1 is SGHDN and CDR2 is FVKESK in the germline V gene. The CDR3 runs 14 residues. Trimming cost V 5 bases and J 3 bases, with 13 bases left between them. CDR3 loop: CASSNIRGEETQYF. In DNA, the CDR3 is TGTGCCAGCAGCAATATCAGGGGTGAAGAGACCCAGTACTTC.

The V call is TRBV7-2, the J call TRBJ2-1, with D perhaps matching TRBD2 (6 bases). The CDR3 totals 14 residues. Trimming removed 6 bases at V and 7 bases at J, with 16 bases between. CDR1 and CDR2 (germline): SGHTA, FQGNSA. The CDR3 protein is CASSQAAGWNEQFF. CDR3 in DNA: TGTGCCAGCAGTCAGGCGGCGGGGTGGAATGAGCAGTTCTTC.

This clone was detected only once. The chain links TRBV6-4 to TRBJ1-6; D is uncertain. The CDR3 has 13 residues. CDR1 is MRHNA, CDR2 SNTAGT, per germline. Trimming left V 3 bases short and J 4 bases short, with 4 bases between. The CDR3 DNA is TGTGCCAGCAGTGAGGCTTATAATTCACCCCTCCACTTT. Translated, it gives CASSEAYNSPLHF.

The chain has TRBV19 and TRBJ1-1; 12 bases match TRBD1. The CDR3 is 16 amino acids. The germline V gene encodes CDR1 LNHDA and CDR2 SQIVND (reference sequence). V shed 4 bases and J 1 base; nucleotides not matched to a gene: 4. CDR3 sequence: CASSRDRGLQNTEAFF. CDR3 coding DNA: TGTGCCAGTAGTAGGGACAGGGGGCTACAGAACACTGAAGCTTTCTTT.

The V and J genes are TRBV4-1 and TRBJ1-3; no clear D. Germline V lookup: CDR1 MGHRA, CDR2 YSYEKL. The CDR3 has 16 residues. The V and J ends lost 0 bases and 3 bases respectively, with 12 bases between them. The CDR3 nucleotides are TGCGCCAGCAGCCAAGATGGAGCGGCCTTTGGAAACACCATATATTTT. It codes for CASSQDGAAFGNTIYF.